This passage covers 17 T cell receptor beta chains from one sample sequenced in a study of cytomegalovirus exposure and HLA in healthy donors. Method: immunoSEQ multiplex PCR; TCRdb's copy keeps in-frame clones and lacks some. The table has some 160,000 clones, approximately 89% seen once. The sequenced material came from PBMCs. All receptors come from a man younger than 35 in good health and CMV-seronegative.

This clone was counted only a few times. The chain uses TRBV2 and TRBJ1-2; a weak D match, TRBD1 (6 bases). Germline V lookup: CDR1 SNHLY, CDR2 FYNNEI. The CDR3 spans 15 residues. Between the trimmed V and J ends, which lost 5 bases and 3 bases, there was a span of 16 bases. In DNA, the CDR3 is TGTGCCAGCAGTAGGGCCTTTGGGGGCGACTATGGCTACACCTTC. Its translation is CASSRAFGGDYGYTF.

The rearrangement joins TRBV5-1 to TRBJ2-5, with 10 bases fitting TRBD1. The ends lost 3 bases at V and 3 bases at J; junction bases unmatched: 8. This CDR3 has 16 residues. The germline V gene has CDR1 SGHRS and CDR2 YFSETQ. The CDR3 loop is CASSSRTGGTKETQYF. In nucleotides, the CDR3 is TGCGCCAGCAGCTCCCGGACAGGGGGAACCAAAGAGACCCAGTACTTC.

The chain carries TRBV10-3 and TRBJ2-7; 8 positions match TRBD1. Trimming took 4 bases from V and 2 from J; bases not matched to a gene: 7. The CDR3 runs to 15 residues. Germline assignment: CDR1 ENHRY and CDR2 SYGVKD. The CDR3 loop reads CAISASGTGTYEQYV. The CDR3 nucleotides read TGTGCCATCAGTGCCTCCGGGACAGGCACCTACGAGCAGTACGTC.

The gene calls are TRBV10-3 and TRBJ2-3, with D possibly matching TRBD1 (5 bases). CDR1 ENHRY and CDR2 SYGVKD come from the germline V gene. The CDR3 contains 14 residues. The V end was cut by 7 bases, the J end by 2 bases, with 13 bases between. The CDR3 DNA sequence: TGTGCCATCAAGACGGACACAAACACAGATACGCAGTATTTT. This gives the protein CAIKTDTNTDTQYF.

The chain employs TRBV11-3 and TRBJ2-1; 7 bases are shared with TRBD1. The CDR3 totals 19 residues. Germline-derived CDR1 and CDR2 are SGHNT and YENEEA. Losses at the gene ends were 1 base for V and 1 base for J; bases not matched to a gene: 13. The chain's CDR3 is CASSLGLGNRGGSYNEQFF. The CDR3, as DNA: TGTGCCAGCAGCTTAGGACTTGGGAACAGGGGCGGGTCCTACAATGAGCAGTTCTTC.

The V and J genes are TRBV7-8 and TRBJ2-3; 7 positions match TRBD1. Germline V gives CDR1 SGHVS, CDR2 FQNEAQ. J gave up 0 bases and V 5 bases, and 5 bases lay outside the gene matches. This CDR3 comprises 15 residues. For the CDR3, the DNA is TGTGCCAGCAGCCCGGGACAGACTAGCACAGATACGCAGTATTTT. Translating gives CASSPGQTSTDTQYF.

The V and J genes are TRBV5-1 and TRBJ2-3; 9 positions agree with TRBD1. Trimming removed 4 bases from V and 1 base from J; junction bases left unmatched: 4. From germline, CDR1 is SGHRS and CDR2 YFSETQ. The CDR3 spans 15 residues. CDR3 amino acids: CASSGQGLGTDTQYF. The CDR3 DNA reads TGCGCCAGCAGCGGACAGGGGCTGGGCACAGATACGCAGTATTTT.

The chain links TRBV6-5 to TRBJ2-1, with 8 bases fitting TRBD2. CDR1 MNHEY and CDR2 SVGAGI come from the germline V gene. This CDR3 region has 13 residues. V lost 8 bases, J lost 8 bases, and 8 bases stayed unmatched. The CDR3 is CASRGLVVDEQFF. The CDR3 bases are TGTGCCAGCCGGGGACTAGTTGTCGATGAGCAGTTCTTC.

V usage is TRBV2 and J usage is TRBJ2-3, with 8 bases that match TRBD2. Unmatched junction bases numbered 10, after V lost 8 bases and J lost 6 bases. Germline CDR1 is SNHLY and CDR2 is FYNNEI. This CDR3 is built from 14 residues. CDR3 DNA: TGTGCCAGCCGTCCGGGACTAGTAATGGATACGCAGTATTTT. It encodes CASRPGLVMDTQYF.

The rearrangement uses TRBV2 and TRBJ2-1, with 12 bases matching TRBD2. The CDR3 totals 18 residues. Per the germline V gene, CDR1 is SNHLY and CDR2 is FYNNEI. V dropped 3 bases and J dropped 6; count of bases not matched to a gene: 12. The CDR3 region is CASSELRSSGRGGNEQFF. The CDR3, as DNA: TGTGCCAGCAGTGAGCTGAGGTCTAGCGGGAGGGGGGGCAATGAGCAGTTCTTC.

The rearrangement joins TRBV13 to TRBJ2-3, with 10 bases aligning to TRBD1. The germline V gene has CDR1 PRHDT and CDR2 FYEKMQ (reference sequence). With 4 bases clipped from V and 5 bases from J, the junction kept 9 bases outside the gene matches. The CDR3 runs 16 residues. The CDR3 spells CASSSRQGARQDTQYF. DNA of the CDR3: TGTGCCAGCAGCTCCCGACAGGGGGCGAGGCAAGATACGCAGTATTTT.

The rearrangement joins TRBV5-4 to TRBJ1-6; 8 bases are a match to TRBD1. This CDR3 spans 16 amino acids. CDR1 and CDR2 (germline): SGHNT, YYREEE (reference sequence). V was clipped by 2 bases and J by 7 bases; unmatched bases: 8. The CDR3 region is CASSFDRGSINSPLHF. The CDR3 region has the DNA TGTGCCAGCAGCTTTGACAGGGGAAGCATAAATTCACCCCTCCACTTT.

The chain couples TRBV7-9 to TRBJ2-5; 9 positions match TRBD2. V gave up 7 bases and J gave up 5 bases; unmatched junction bases: 17. Germline CDR1 reads SEHNR; CDR2 reads FQNEAQ (reference sequence). There are 17 residues in the CDR3. CDR3 DNA sequence: TGTGCCAGCACCACCGCGAGGAGCGGGGGGTCGAGGGAGACCCAGTACTTC. As protein: CASTTARSGGSRETQYF. The full variable domain, completed using reference TRBV7-9 and TRBJ2-5, is DTGVSQNPRHKITKRGQNVTFRCDPISEHNRLYWYRQTLGQGPEFLTYFQNEAQLEKSRLLSDRFSAERPKGSFSTLEIQRTEQGDSAMYLCASTTARSGGSRETQYFGPGTRLLVL.

This sequence joins TRBV20-1 and TRBJ1-2; no reliable D call. With 7 bases removed from V and 6 bases from J, the gap between germline ends came to 12 bases. This CDR3 has 11 amino acids. Germline assignment: CDR1 DFQATT and CDR2 SNEGSKA (reference sequence). In DNA form, the CDR3 reads TGCAGTGGTCCCCCCCTACATGGCTACACCTTC. Translated, it gives CSGPPLHGYTF.

The genes are TRBV7-3 and TRBJ2-3; 9 bases agree with TRBD2. There are 16 residues in the CDR3. Germline V gene data show CDR1 as SGHTA and CDR2 as FQGTGA. After removal of 2 bases from V and 5 bases from J, the junction contained 8 bases not matched to a gene. The CDR3 spells CASSLSAGGLGDTQYF. The CDR3 region has the DNA TGTGCCAGCAGCTTATCTGCGGGGGGGCTAGGAGATACGCAGTATTTT.

The chain couples TRBV30 to TRBJ2-3, with D perhaps matching TRBD2 (6 bases). The CDR3 sequence is 15 residues long. Germline V gives CDR1 GTSNPN, CDR2 SVGIG (reference sequence). The V and J ends lost 3 bases and 0 bases respectively, with 13 bases between them. CDR3 bases: TGTGCCTGGAGACTAGCTCCTAAAAGCACAGATACGCAGTATTTT. This translates into CAWRLAPKSTDTQYF.

V is TRBV7-2 and J is TRBJ1-2, with 9 bases that match TRBD1. Unmatched junction bases numbered 5, after V lost 1 base and J lost 8 bases. CDR1 SGHTA and CDR2 FQGNSA come from the germline V gene. This CDR3 is 14 amino acids long. The CDR3 sequence: CASSLGQGGQGYTF. DNA for the CDR3: TGTGCCAGCAGCTTAGGACAGGGGGGACAAGGCTACACCTTC.